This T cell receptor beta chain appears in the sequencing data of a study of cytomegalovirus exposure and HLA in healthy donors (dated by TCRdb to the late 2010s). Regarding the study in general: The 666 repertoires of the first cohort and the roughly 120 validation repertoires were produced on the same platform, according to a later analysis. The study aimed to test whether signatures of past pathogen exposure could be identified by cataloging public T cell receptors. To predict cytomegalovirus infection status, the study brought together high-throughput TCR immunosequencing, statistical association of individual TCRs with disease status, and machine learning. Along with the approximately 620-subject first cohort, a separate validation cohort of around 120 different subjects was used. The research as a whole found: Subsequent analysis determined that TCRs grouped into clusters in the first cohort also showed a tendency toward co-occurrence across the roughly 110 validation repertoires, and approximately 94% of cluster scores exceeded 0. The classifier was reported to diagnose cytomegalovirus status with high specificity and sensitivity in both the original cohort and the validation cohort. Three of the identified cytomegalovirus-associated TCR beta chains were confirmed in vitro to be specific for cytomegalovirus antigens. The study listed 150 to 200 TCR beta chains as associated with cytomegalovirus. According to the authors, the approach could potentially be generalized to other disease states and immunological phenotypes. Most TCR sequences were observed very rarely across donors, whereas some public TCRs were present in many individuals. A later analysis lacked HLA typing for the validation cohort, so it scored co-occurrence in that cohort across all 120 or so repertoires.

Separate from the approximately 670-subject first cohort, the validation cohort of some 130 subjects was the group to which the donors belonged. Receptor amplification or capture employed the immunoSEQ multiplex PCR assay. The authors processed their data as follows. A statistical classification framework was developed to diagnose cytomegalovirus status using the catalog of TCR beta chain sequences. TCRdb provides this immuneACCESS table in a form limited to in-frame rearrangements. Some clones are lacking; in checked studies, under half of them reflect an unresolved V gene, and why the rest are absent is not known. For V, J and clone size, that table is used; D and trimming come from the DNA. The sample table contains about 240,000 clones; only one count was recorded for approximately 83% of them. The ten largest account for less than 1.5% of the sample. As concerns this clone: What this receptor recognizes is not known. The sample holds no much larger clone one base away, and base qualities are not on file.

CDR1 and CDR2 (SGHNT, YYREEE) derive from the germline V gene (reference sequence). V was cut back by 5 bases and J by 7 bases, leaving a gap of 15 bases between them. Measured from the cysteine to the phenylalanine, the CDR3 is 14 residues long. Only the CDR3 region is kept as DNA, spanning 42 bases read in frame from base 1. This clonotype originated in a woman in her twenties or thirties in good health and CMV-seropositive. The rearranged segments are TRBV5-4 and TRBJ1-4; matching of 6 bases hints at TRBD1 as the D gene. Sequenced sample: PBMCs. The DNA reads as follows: TGTGCCAGCAGTCCGCGGGGGGCGCGTGAAAAACTGTTTTTT. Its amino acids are CASSPRGAREKLFF.